This T cell receptor (beta chain) derives from a study of neurological immune-mediated disorders. Study background: Relapsing-remitting disease affected roughly 30, and secondary progressive 3, of roughly 35 multiple sclerosis patients.

Study-level points and caveats: Phylogenetic grouping put 18 of 34 multiple sclerosis patients' repertoires into one related-CDR3 cluster, a possible signature.

The cDNA was synthesized by 5'RACE incorporating 10-nucleotide random UMIs. MiXCR was run by TCRdb on the 5' RACE reads, yielding one entry per CDR3 protein. This repertoire shows about 89,000 distinct CDR3 sequences, just over 2.5% found once; its top ten account for over 0.95%. This clonotype was recorded at least ten times. The antigen is unknown. V was clipped by 2 bases and J by 6 bases, with 14 bases between them. Germline V lookup: CDR1 DFQATT, CDR2 SNEGSKA (reference sequence). The CDR3 covers 14 residues. The receptor was derived from a woman aged 25 to 39 with multiple sclerosis. Sequencing used PBMCs. The V and J genes are TRBV20-1 and TRBJ2-1; no reliable D call. CDR3 in amino acids: CSARPEPWGNEQFF. The CDR3 bases are TGCAGTGCTAGACCGGAACCCTGGGGCAATGAGCAGTTCTTC.